The rows below give T cell receptor beta chains drawn from one sample of a study of cytomegalovirus exposure and HLA in healthy donors. Profiling relied on immunoSEQ multiplex PCR, and the TCRdb table lists in-frame clones only, not all of them. The data contain tens of thousands of clones, 86% of them singletons. The sample comprised PBMCs. The receptors shown here come from a man in his thirties or forties in good health and CMV-seropositive. Each CDR3 is given with its conserved first and last residue. The order of the fields is D gene, J gene, V gene, clone size, CDR3 protein, CDR3 DNA. A D gene is named only where the DNA matches it firmly. Not every row has a clone size; where given, it reads once, few, many or a size class.

TRBD1	TRBJ2-3	TRBV4-2	once	CASSHGQGGTDTQYF	TGTGCCAGCAGCCACGGACAGGGGGGGACAGATACGCAGTATTTT
TRBD2	TRBJ2-1	TRBV30	NA	CAWRRLAGGLGNEQFF	TGTGCCTGGAGGCGACTAGCGGGAGGATTGGGAAATGAGCAGTTCTTC
TRBD1	TRBJ1-2	TRBV2	NA	CATLLIGDSLSLGNYGYTF	TGTGCCACACTACTTATCGGGGACAGCCTCTCCCTCGGTAACTATGGCTACACCTTC
NA	TRBJ2-5	TRBV7-9	NA	CASSPAAETQYF	TGTGCCAGCAGCCCAGCGGCGGAGACCCAGTACTTC
TRBD2	TRBJ2-3	TRBV28	NA	CASTPVGGGTDTQYF	TGTGCCAGCACCCCGGTGGGAGGGGGCACAGATACGCAGTATTTT
TRBD1	TRBJ2-1	TRBV5-4	NA	CASSYRTGGFYNEQFF	TGTGCCAGCAGCTACAGGACAGGGGGCTTCTACAATGAGCAGTTCTTC
NA	TRBJ1-1	TRBV5-4	NA	CASSSPGRDTEAFF	TGTGCCAGCAGCTCGCCGGGGAGGGACACTGAAGCTTTCTTT
NA	TRBJ1-1	TRBV4-1	NA	CASSPPFTEAFF	TGCGCCAGCAGCCCCCCTTTCACTGAAGCTTTCTTT
TRBD2	TRBJ2-5	TRBV10-3	NA	CAIRLGRGETQYF	TGTGCCATCAGGCTGGGGAGGGGAGAGACCCAGTACTTC
NA	TRBJ1-2	TRBV19	NA	CASSIRDLSAGRNYGYTF	TGTGCCAGTAGTATCCGAGACTTATCGGCGGGGAGAAACTATGGCTACACCTTC
NA	TRBJ1-5	TRBV6-6	few	CASRATSNQPQHF	TGTGCCAGCAGGGCAACCAGCAATCAGCCCCAGCATTTT
TRBD1	TRBJ1-5	TRBV5-5	NA	CASSSDRGNQPQHF	TGTGCCAGCAGCTCGGACAGGGGCAATCAGCCCCAGCATTTT
NA	TRBJ2-1	TRBV2	NA	CASTAAPNYNEQFF	TGTGCCAGCACTGCTGCGCCTAACTACAATGAGCAGTTCTTC
TRBD2	TRBJ2-7	TRBV27	NA	CASRGLAGVGEQYF	TGTGCCAGCAGGGGACTAGCGGGAGTAGGTGAGCAGTACTTC
NA	TRBJ1-1	TRBV5-6	NA	CASSSMRQAFF	TGTGCCAGCAGTTCGATGAGGCAAGCTTTCTTT
NA	TRBJ2-7	TRBV5-1	NA	CASSSATGASYEQYF	TGCGCCAGCAGCTCGGCTACTGGGGCCTCCTACGAGCAGTACTTC
NA	TRBJ1-4	TRBV15	NA	CATSREGGSTGWKLFF	TGTGCCACCAGCAGAGAGGGCGGGAGCACGGGATGGAAACTGTTTTTT
NA	TRBJ1-5	TRBV6-1	NA	CASLHRYSNQPQHF	TGTGCCAGCCTCCACAGGTATAGCAATCAGCCCCAGCATTTT
TRBD2	TRBJ2-1	TRBV4-1	NA	CASSQEAGGPSNEQFF	TGCGCCAGCAGCCAAGAAGCGGGAGGGCCGTCCAATGAGCAGTTCTTC
TRBD2	TRBJ2-1	TRBV7-8	NA	CASSSGLTNNEQFF	TGTGCCAGCAGCTCGGGACTAACGAACAATGAGCAGTTCTTC
NA	TRBJ1-4	TRBV28	NA	CASSLWGIGGNEKLFF	TGTGCCAGCAGTTTATGGGGAATCGGGGGTAATGAAAAACTGTTTTTT
TRBD1	TRBJ2-1	TRBV10-3	NA	CATLRDRANEQFF	TGTGCCACCCTCCGGGACAGGGCTAATGAGCAGTTCTTC